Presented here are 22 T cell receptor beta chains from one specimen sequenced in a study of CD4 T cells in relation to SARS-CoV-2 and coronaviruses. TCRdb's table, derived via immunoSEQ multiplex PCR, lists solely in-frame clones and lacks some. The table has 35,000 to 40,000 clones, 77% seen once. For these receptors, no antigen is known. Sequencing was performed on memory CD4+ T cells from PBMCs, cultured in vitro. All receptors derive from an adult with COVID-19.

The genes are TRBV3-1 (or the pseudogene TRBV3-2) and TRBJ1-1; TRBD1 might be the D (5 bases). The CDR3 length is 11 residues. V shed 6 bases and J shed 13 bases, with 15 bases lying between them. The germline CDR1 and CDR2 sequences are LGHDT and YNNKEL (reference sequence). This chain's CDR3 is CASRGDLFVFF. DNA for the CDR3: TGTGCCAGCAGAGGGGACCTTTTTGTTTTCTTT.

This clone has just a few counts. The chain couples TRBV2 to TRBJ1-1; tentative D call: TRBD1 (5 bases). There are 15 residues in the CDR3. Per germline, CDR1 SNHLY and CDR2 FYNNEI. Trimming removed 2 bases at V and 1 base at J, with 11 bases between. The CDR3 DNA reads TGTGCCAGCAGTGAATTCCAGGGTAGGAACACTGAAGCTTTCTTT. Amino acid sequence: CASSEFQGRNTEAFF.

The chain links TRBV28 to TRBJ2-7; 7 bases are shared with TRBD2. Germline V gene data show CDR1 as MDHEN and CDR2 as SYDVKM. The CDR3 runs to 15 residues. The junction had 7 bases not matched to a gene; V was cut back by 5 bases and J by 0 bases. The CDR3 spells CASSPGGTASYEQYF. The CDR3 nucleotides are TGTGCCAGCAGTCCCGGGGGGACGGCCTCCTACGAGCAGTACTTC.

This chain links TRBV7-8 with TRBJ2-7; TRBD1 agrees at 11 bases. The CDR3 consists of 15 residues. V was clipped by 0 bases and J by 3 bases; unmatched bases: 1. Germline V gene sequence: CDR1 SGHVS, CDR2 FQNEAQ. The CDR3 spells CASSLAGTGGYEQYF. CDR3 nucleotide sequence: TGTGCCAGCAGCTTAGCAGGGACAGGGGGCTACGAGCAGTACTTC.

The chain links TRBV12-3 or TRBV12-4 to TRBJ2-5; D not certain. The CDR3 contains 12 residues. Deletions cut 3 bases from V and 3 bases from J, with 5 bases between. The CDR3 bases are TGTGCCAGCAGTTTTGGAGAAGAGACCCAGTACTTC. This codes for CASSFGEETQYF.

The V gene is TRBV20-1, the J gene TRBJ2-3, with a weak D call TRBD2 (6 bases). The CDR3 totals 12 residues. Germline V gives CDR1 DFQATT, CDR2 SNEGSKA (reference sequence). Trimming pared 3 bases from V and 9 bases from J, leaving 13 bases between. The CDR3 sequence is CSASGGAVTQYF. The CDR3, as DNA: TGCAGTGCTAGTGGAGGGGCGGTGACGCAGTATTTT.

The DNA for the CDR3 is TGTGCCAGCAGCTTAGTATTTCGGCTCAACACCGGGGAGCTGTTTTTT. It codes for CASSLVFRLNTGELFF. The chain couples TRBV7-9 to TRBJ2-2; D remains unclear. Trimming stripped 1 base from V and 2 bases from J, with 11 bases between. The CDR3 runs to 16 residues. Germline V gives CDR1 SEHNR, CDR2 FQNEAQ (reference sequence).

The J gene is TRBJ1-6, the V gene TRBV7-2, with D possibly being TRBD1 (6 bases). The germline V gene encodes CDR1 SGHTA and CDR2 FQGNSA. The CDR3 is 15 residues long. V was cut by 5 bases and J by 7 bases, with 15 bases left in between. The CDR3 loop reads CASSPRGAGNSPLHF. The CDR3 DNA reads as TGTGCCAGCAGCCCAAGGGGGGCGGGGAATTCACCCCTCCACTTT.

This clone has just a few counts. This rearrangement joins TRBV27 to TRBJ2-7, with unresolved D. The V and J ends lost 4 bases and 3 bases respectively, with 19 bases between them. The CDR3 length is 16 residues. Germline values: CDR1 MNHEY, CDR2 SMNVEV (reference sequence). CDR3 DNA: TGTGCCAGCAGTTCCATAGGAGTGCGCCCCAACTACGAGCAGTACTTC. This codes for CASSSIGVRPNYEQYF.

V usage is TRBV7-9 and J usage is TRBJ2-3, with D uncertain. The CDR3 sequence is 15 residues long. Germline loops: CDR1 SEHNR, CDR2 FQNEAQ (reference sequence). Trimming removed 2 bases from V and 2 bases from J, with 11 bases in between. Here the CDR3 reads CASSLSIQFTDTQYF. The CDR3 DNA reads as TGTGCCAGCAGCTTATCAATTCAGTTCACAGATACGCAGTATTTT.

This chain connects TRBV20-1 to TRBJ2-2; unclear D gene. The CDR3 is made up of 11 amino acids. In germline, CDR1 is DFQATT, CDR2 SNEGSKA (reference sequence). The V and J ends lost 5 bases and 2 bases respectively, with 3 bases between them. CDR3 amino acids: CSARNTGELFF. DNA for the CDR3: TGCAGTGCTCGAAACACCGGGGAGCTGTTTTTT.

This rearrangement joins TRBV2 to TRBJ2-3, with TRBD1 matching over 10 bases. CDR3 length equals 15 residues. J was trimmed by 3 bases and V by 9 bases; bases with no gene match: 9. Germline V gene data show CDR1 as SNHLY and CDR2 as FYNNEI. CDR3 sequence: CASRFGTGVTDTQYF. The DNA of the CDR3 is TGTGCCAGTAGGTTCGGGACAGGGGTGACAGATACGCAGTATTTT.

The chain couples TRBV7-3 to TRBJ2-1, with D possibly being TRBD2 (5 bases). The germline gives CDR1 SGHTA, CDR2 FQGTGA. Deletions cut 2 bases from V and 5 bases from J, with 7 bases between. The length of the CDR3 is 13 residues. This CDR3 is CASSLGSNNEQFF. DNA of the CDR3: TGTGCCAGCAGCTTAGGGAGCAACAATGAGCAGTTCTTC.

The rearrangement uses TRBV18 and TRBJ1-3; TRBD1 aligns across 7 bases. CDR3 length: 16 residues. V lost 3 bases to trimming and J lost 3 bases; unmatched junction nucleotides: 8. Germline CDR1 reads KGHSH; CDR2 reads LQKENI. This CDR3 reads CASSPRGTAYGNTIYF. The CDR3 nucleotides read TGTGCCAGCTCACCGCGTGGGACAGCGTATGGAAACACCATATATTTT.

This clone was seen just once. This CDR3 is CASSLLGQPHNEQFF. As DNA, the CDR3 is TGTGCCAGCAGCCTACTGGGACAGCCCCACAATGAGCAGTTCTTC. V gene TRBV7-2 combines with J gene TRBJ2-1; 7 bases map to TRBD1. J gave up 5 bases and V 5 bases, and 9 bases lay outside the gene matches. Germline V gives CDR1 SGHTA, CDR2 FQGNSA. The CDR3 totals 15 residues.

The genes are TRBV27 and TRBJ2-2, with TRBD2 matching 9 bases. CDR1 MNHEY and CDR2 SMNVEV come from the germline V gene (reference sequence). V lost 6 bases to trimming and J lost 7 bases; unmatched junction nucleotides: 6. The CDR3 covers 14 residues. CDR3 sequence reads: CASRPGLASGELFF. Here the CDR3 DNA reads TGTGCCAGCAGGCCGGGACTAGCAAGCGGGGAGCTGTTTTTT.

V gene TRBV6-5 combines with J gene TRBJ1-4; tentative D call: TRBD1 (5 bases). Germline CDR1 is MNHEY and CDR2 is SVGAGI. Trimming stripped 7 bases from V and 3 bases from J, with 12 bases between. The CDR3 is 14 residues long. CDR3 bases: TGTGCCAGCACCGATGGGGGATCTAATGAAAAACTGTTTTTT. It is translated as CASTDGGSNEKLFF.

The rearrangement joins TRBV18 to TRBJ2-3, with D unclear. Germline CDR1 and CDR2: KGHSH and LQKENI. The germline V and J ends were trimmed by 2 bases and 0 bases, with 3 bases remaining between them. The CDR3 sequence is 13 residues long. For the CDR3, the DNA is TGTGCCAGCTCACCAAACAGCACAGATACGCAGTATTTT. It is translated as CASSPNSTDTQYF. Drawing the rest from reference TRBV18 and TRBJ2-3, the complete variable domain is NAGVMQNPRHLVRRRGQEARLRCSPMKGHSHVYWYRQLPEEGLKFMVYLQKENIIDESGMPKERFSAEFPKEGPSILRIQQVVRGDSAAYFCASSPNSTDTQYFGPGTRLTVL.

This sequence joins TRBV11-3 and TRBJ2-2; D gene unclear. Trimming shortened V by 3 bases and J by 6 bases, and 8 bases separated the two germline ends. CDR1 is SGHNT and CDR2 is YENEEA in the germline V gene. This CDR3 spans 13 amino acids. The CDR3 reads CASSFLVSGELFF. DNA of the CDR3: TGTGCCAGCAGCTTCCTAGTTTCCGGGGAGCTGTTTTTT.

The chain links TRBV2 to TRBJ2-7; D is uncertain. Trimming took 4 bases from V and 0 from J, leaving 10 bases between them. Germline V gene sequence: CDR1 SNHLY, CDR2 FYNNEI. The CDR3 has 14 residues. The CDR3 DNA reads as TGTGCCAGCAGTGCTTCGGCTTACTCCTACGAGCAGTACTTC. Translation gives CASSASAYSYEQYF.

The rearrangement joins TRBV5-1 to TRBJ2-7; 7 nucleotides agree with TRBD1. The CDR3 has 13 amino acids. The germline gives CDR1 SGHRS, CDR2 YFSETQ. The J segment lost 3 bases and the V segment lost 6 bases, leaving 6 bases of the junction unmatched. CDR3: CASNTGDGYEQYF. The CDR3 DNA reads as TGCGCCAGCAATACAGGGGATGGCTACGAGCAGTACTTC.

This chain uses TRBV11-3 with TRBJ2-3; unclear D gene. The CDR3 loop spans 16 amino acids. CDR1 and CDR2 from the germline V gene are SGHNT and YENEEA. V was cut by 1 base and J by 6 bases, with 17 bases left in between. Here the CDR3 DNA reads TGTGCCAGCAGCTTAGGTCCCTTTCCGGGCCGCGATACGCAGTATTTT. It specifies CASSLGPFPGRDTQYF.